The T cell receptor beta chain under discussion was sequenced for a study of cytomegalovirus exposure and HLA in healthy donors. Findings and caveats of the study: In vitro testing confirmed a few CMV-associated chains as specific for CMV antigens. Later analysis suggested most CMV-associated TCR beta chains were HLA-restricted. Being productive about 87% or about 30% of the time was typical of most TCR beta V segments in an earlier analysis. The authors judged a highly shared variant cluster likely a sequencing artifact.

With 60 Vbeta and 13 Jbeta primers, the PCR was carried out. Some clones are missing from TCRdb's copy, which holds only in-frame ones; the method was immunoSEQ multiplex PCR. This sample has more than 70,000 clones, with more than 60% found just once. Trimming shortened V by 3 bases and J by 1 base, and 7 bases separated the two germline ends. CDR3 size: 13 residues. CDR1 and CDR2 (germline): GTSNPN, SVGIG (reference sequence). Points on this clone: Its antigen is unidentified.

The clonotype comes from a boy between 10 and 17 years old in good health and CMV-seronegative. Sequenced: PBMCs. The chain is built from TRBV30 and TRBJ1-5; D gene ambiguous. CDR3 sequence (DNA): TGTGCCTGGAGGCCGCAGAGCAATCAGCCCCAGCATTTT. Amino acids: CAWRPQSNQPQHF. Combining the CDR3 with reference TRBV30 and TRBJ1-5 gives the whole variable domain SQTIHQWPATLVQPVGSPLSLECTVEGTSNPNLYWYRQAAGRGLQLLFYSVGIGQISSEVPQNLSASRPQDRQFILSSKKLLLSDSGFYLCAWRPQSNQPQHFGDGTRLSIL.